This T cell receptor (beta chain) was found in a study of cytomegalovirus exposure and HLA in healthy donors (dated 2017 in TCRdb). Background for the entire study: An earlier analysis of roughly 570 of the donors reported 276 Gb of sequence data and 90 million to 120 million unique TCR beta sequences obtained from 150 million to 200 million T cells. Roughly 300 gigabases of sequencing data and 70 million to 95 million unique TCR sequences made up an early release that covered over 550 HLA-typed donors. Of the 300 to 500 genotyped donors, over 80% were placed in the genetic ancestry cluster associated with self-reported Caucasian donors. The study aimed to test whether cataloging public T cell receptors could reveal signatures of past pathogen exposure. The study profiled the T cell repertoires of hundreds of subjects by immunosequencing and related them to cytomegalovirus serostatus. Along with the 666-subject first cohort, a separate validation cohort of more than 90 different subjects was used. High-throughput TCR immunosequencing, statistical association of individual TCRs with disease status, and machine learning were combined to predict cytomegalovirus infection status. A later analysis re-examined previously published TCR beta repertoires from more than 550 donors and added high-resolution HLA genotyping to investigate patterns of TCR occurrence. Rather than using new phenotypic data, the later analysis identified candidate immune exposures from TCR beta sequences and from how often those sequences occurred across donors. An earlier analysis of approximately 630 of the donors applied high-throughput TCR beta sequencing to assess whether each TCR beta V gene segment acted as functional or pseudogenic. Donor age, sex, ethnicity and CMV serostatus were compiled alongside the repertoire data. Genome-wide SNP genotypes for about 65% of the 666 donors were used in a later genetic analysis, which treated that subset as a discovery cohort. All discovery cohort repertoires had been generated using a single sequencing platform. HLA typing covered class I and class II loci at four-digit resolution. Typing coverage varied by locus: roughly 620-640 donors for A, B, C, DRB1 and DQB1; about 520 for DQA1; over 600 for DPA1; approximately 490 for DPB1. About five DR-DQ haplotypes were treated as single units for association and clustering because of strong linkage in the cohort. Among around 400 genotyped donors of the cohort, an average of about 220,000 unique TCR beta nucleotide sequences was sequenced per donor, of which approximately 18% were non-productive.

The cohort consisted of 670 or so healthy bone marrow donors. All cohort members were sampled while nominally healthy, although unrecorded immune exposures were likely present. The donor was CMV seronegative and was included in the group of approximately 350 seronegative cohort members. A peripheral blood sample was provided by each donor, and peripheral blood mononuclear cells were used for TCR beta sequencing. Genomic DNA extraction from the blood cell samples was performed with the Qiagen DNeasy Blood Extraction Kit. The library came from the immunoSEQ multiplex PCR assay. The multiplex PCR relied on a mix of 60 forward primers for TCR Vbeta segments and 13 reverse primers for TCR Jbeta segments. The CDR3 region of rearranged TCR beta genes was amplified from genomic DNA with a multiplex PCR assay. The Illumina HiSeq System was used to sequence the amplified TCR beta libraries as 87-base-pair reads. The paper's processing steps were these. A later analysis counted 65 million to 90 million unique TCR beta chains across the 550 to 700 repertoires, and approximately 11 million of these chains were shared by at least two donors. Raw reads were error-corrected and collapsed into unique sequences with a nearest-neighbor algorithm that merged closely related sequences to remove PCR and sequencing errors. Alignment of CDR3 sequences to IMGT reference sequences was used to assign V, D and J gene segments. For a sequence to be retained, a match of at least six nucleotides was required to both a V gene segment and a J gene segment. A rearrangement was called productive if the CDR3 had no stop codons and remained in frame with V and J, and every other rearrangement was called non-productive. CDR3 was defined by IMGT convention, running from the second conserved V-encoded cysteine to the conserved J-encoded phenylalanine. The earlier analysis of roughly 590 of the donors excluded any sequence lacking an unambiguous match to a single V gene segment. In an earlier analysis of almost 600 of the donors, a V segment was called functional when productive rearrangements were above 56.7%, and segregating when the standard deviation between donors exceeded 5%. A statistical classification framework was developed to diagnose cytomegalovirus status using the catalog of TCR beta chain sequences. In a later analysis, TCR nucleotide sequences were compared against IMGT/GENE-DB human TR gene sequences so that V and J genes could be assigned. The TCRdist pipeline was used in a later analysis to assign CDR3 sequences and most-parsimonious VDJ recombination scenarios. In a later analysis, each TCR beta chain was defined by its CDR3 amino acid sequence together with its V-gene family, and reads without a unique V-gene family were excluded. A later analysis removed over 500 highly shared, low-generation-probability nucleotide sequences to deal with suspected cross-contamination and a sequencing artifact. A later analysis calculated a clonal expansion index for each public chain from normalized within-repertoire ranks of inferred template counts. A later analysis computed generation probabilities with a VDJ recombination model fitted to out-of-frame rearrangements, and checked the results against IGoR. In a later analysis, hypergeometric tests were used to score TCR-TCR, TCR-HLA and TCR-CMV co-occurrence, with a repertoire-size bias correction applied to TCR pairs. In a later analysis, false discovery rates were estimated by permuting HLA or CMV assignments 20 times. In a later analysis, co-occurring TCRs were grouped with DBSCAN, and TCRdist sequence similarity was added when clustering was performed within HLA-allele-positive subsets. Co-occurrence clustering excluded repertoires with fewer than 30,000 or more than 120,000 public chains, plus five with anomalous nucleotide sharing. Here the immuneACCESS table is served through TCRdb, limited to in-frame sequences with V and J called. Missing clones are a known gap in these copies; in checked studies unresolved V genes cover under half, and the rest lacks a known reason. From that table come the V and J calls and clone size; the DNA was used to work out D and trimming. The sample table contains roughly 150,000 clones; only one count was recorded for approximately 79% of them. Clones ranked in the top ten supply over 1% of the sample.

Of note for this clone: The antigen it binds to is not known. Per-nucleotide qualities are absent, and no much larger clonotype sits a single base away.

V lost 3 bases and J lost 5 bases, and the count of bases not matched to a germline gene is 3. In the germline V gene (reference sequence), CDR1 corresponds to SGHNT and CDR2 to YYREEE. The CDR3 sequence holds 13 residues, the cysteine and phenylalanine included. CDR3 DNA only is kept here, 39 bases in frame from base 1. Results the study describes overall, beyond this receptor: Most CMV-associated TCR beta chains appeared to be HLA-restricted in a later analysis, and the HLA associations seemed to be driven largely by CMV exposure. Because the 87-base-pair reads could not distinguish some IMGT-functional V segments, including TRBV6-2 and TRBV6-3, those segments were excluded. In an earlier analysis of about 540 of the donors, most TCR beta V segments were observed in productive rearrangements about 87% or about 30% of the time, broadly matching IMGT annotations. The authors suggested that the approach could potentially be extended to other disease states and immunological phenotypes. When HLA alleles, especially DR and DQ, strongly co-occurred, TCR associations were difficult to assign to individual alleles. At a false discovery rate of 0.05, a later analysis linked under 20,000 TCR beta sequences to specific HLA alleles. A few of the identified cytomegalovirus-associated TCR beta chains were confirmed in vitro to be specific for cytomegalovirus antigens. The earlier analysis of approximately 540 of the donors excluded seventeen rarely observed V segments, including chromosome 9 orphons, because counts were too low. Sequencing depth was assumed to be roughly uniform across donors in the presence/absence analyses, though that assumption may not hold. Most TCR sequences were seen in very few donors, while some public TCRs were found in many individuals. In a later analysis, several top co-occurrence clusters were reported to appear linked to parvovirus B19, influenza, CMV and Epstein-Barr virus. Compared with the 666-donor mean, donors in an Asian-associated ancestry cluster had fewer N-insertions in productive TCRs, according to a later genetic analysis. Because HLA typing was missing for some donors at each locus, association tests included only the typed subset. Linkage disequilibrium might explain the correlated functional status among segregating V segments, but an unknown experimental factor could not be excluded. For the cohort, immune exposure information was limited to CMV serostatus. A later analysis found that TCR association rates varied across HLA loci, with DRB1 alleles showing the most associated TCRs and HLA-C alleles the fewest. Compared with equally common non-associated chains, HLA-associated TCR beta chains in a later analysis were more clonally expanded and had lower generation probabilities. An association between a missense DCLRE1C variant and V-gene and J-gene trimming of TCR beta chains was found in a later genetic analysis and replicated in an independent cohort. A cluster of highly shared sequence variants was judged likely to be a technical artifact of the sequencing pipeline. The classifier was reported to diagnose cytomegalovirus status with high specificity and sensitivity in both the original cohort and the validation cohort. In the study, around 150 TCR beta chains were listed as associated with cytomegalovirus. A further reported finding was that TCR beta sequences accurately predicted the HLA-A and HLA-B alleles for most subjects in the first cohort. The cohort was sequenced for TCR beta chains only, and without alpha or paired-chain data the features that could be detected were limited.

This receptor chain uses TRBV5-4 and TRBJ2-5, with 8 junctional bases fitting TRBD1. The sequence derives from a female donor in good health and CMV-seronegative. What was sequenced was PBMCs. CDR3 reads: CASSSRQGETQYF. The DNA sequence is given as TGTGCCAGCAGCTCGAGACAGGGGGAGACCCAGTACTTC.